This TCR beta chain was found in a study of T cell changes during pregnancy in multiple sclerosis. Germline-derived CDR1 and CDR2 are MNHEY and SMNVEV (reference sequence). The V segment lost 0 bases and the J segment 7 bases; nucleotides outside the gene matches: 7. This CDR3 has 17 residues. TCRdb's copy holds only in-frame clones and misses some; the assay was immunoSEQ multiplex PCR. The data show 90,000 to 130,000 clones, roughly nine tenths seen once. This clonotype originated in a female donor with multiple sclerosis, enrolled in a pregnancy study. The sequencing used peripheral blood, collected in the third trimester of pregnancy. The chain recombines TRBV27 with TRBJ1-5; 12 positions match TRBD1. The CDR3 spells CASSLSGTGGYRQPQHF. As DNA, the CDR3 is TGTGCCAGCAGTTTATCGGGGACAGGGGGCTATCGGCAGCCCCAGCATTTT.